The 4 T cell receptor beta chains presented below share a single source sample, sequenced in a study of cytomegalovirus exposure and HLA in healthy donors. The study ran its PCR with 60 Vbeta and 13 Jbeta primers. This table comes from immunoSEQ multiplex PCR, and its TCRdb copy is limited to in-frame clones, with some not included. The sample lists around 180,000 clones; over 60% were seen once. The sequencing input was PBMCs. The source is a woman between 40 and 50 years old in good health and CMV-seronegative.

V and J are TRBV4-3 and TRBJ2-1, with no clear D. Germline V lookup: CDR1 LGHNA, CDR2 YSLEER. Trimming pared 0 bases from V and 4 bases from J, leaving 16 bases between. The CDR3 runs 17 residues. The CDR3 DNA reads as TGCGCCAGCAGCCAAGAGATTGACACCCACCTGTACAATGAGCAGTTCTTC. It is translated as CASSQEIDTHLYNEQFF.

J is TRBJ2-1 and V is TRBV29-1, with 8 bases lining up with TRBD1. V dropped 5 bases and J dropped 0; count of bases not matched to a gene: 12. There are 17 residues in the CDR3. The germline gives CDR1 SQVTM, CDR2 ANQGSEA. CDR3 DNA sequence: TGCAGCGTTCACTACAACAGACAGGGGAGCTCCTACAATGAGCAGTTCTTC. Translating it yields CSVHYNRQGSSYNEQFF.

The chain couples TRBV7-6 to TRBJ2-1; D gene ambiguous. Trimming cost V 2 bases and J 0 bases, with 5 bases left between them. The CDR3 runs 14 residues. CDR1 is SGHVS, CDR2 FNYEAQ, per germline. The CDR3 region is CASSLRSSYNEQFF. Here the CDR3 DNA reads TGTGCCAGCAGCTTACGGAGCTCCTACAATGAGCAGTTCTTC.

This chain connects TRBV7-6 to TRBJ2-3, with D perhaps matching TRBD2 (6 bases). Germline CDR1 reads SGHVS; CDR2 reads FNYEAQ. Deletions cut 3 bases from V and 6 bases from J, with 16 bases between. This CDR3 is built from 15 residues. CDR3 protein: CASSFGSGPPDTQYF. CDR3 DNA: TGTGCCAGCAGCTTCGGTAGCGGACCCCCCGATACGCAGTATTTT.